This T cell receptor (beta chain) originates from a study of PD-1 blockade in mismatch repair-deficient tumors. Study background: Patients had 12 mismatch repair-deficient cancer types, all previously treated and progressing.

V lost 1 base and J 9 bases, leaving 10 bases between the germline ends. This CDR3 is built from 13 residues. Germline V lookup: CDR1 SGHAT, CDR2 FQNNGV. Mismatch repair deficiency was confirmed in all patients, by PCR or immunohistochemistry. Profiled with immunoSEQ multiplex PCR; TCRdb holds only in-frame clones, not every one. This sample has more than 95,000 clones; about 86% occur once, and the top ten carry approximately 13%. Sequenced here: peripheral blood, sampled 44 weeks after starting pembrolizumab. The chain carries TRBV11-2 and TRBJ2-1; D gene unclear. The sequence came from an adult with mismatch repair-deficient cancer. CDR3 sequence: CASSLVPLGEQFF. CDR3 DNA sequence: TGTGCCAGCAGCTTAGTCCCCCTAGGTGAGCAGTTCTTC.